This TCR beta chain was identified during a study of blood T cell repertoires in COVID-19. Profiling relied on immunoSEQ multiplex PCR, and the TCRdb table lists in-frame clones only, not all of them. Of 95,000 to 150,000 clones in the sample, 84% were seen once. The sample holds a few counts of this clone. Per the germline V gene, CDR1 is SEHNR and CDR2 is FQNEAQ (reference sequence). The length of the CDR3 is 17 residues. V was cut by 5 bases and J by 0 bases, with 18 bases left in between. The TCR sequence derives from a woman aged 25 to 45 who had recovered from COVID-19. Sequenced sample: PBMCs or T cells enriched from blood (not recorded which). This chain connects TRBV7-9 to TRBJ2-3; D might be TRBD2 (5 bases). CDR3 residues: CASSGPRGPQSTDTQYF. In nucleotides, the CDR3 is TGTGCCAGCAGCGGACCCCGAGGGCCCCAAAGCACAGATACGCAGTATTTT.